This record looks at one T cell receptor (beta chain) sequence and its context. This sample was included in a study of blood T cell repertoires in COVID-19. On the study more broadly: Donors in the United States, Italy and Spain gave samples during acute or convalescent COVID-19. PBMCs, B-cell-depleted T cells, or T cells were the source of the cDNA or gDNA that made up the material.

Original data processing: How many nucleated cells were present was estimated from reference gene primer amplification. TCRdb's table, derived via immunoSEQ multiplex PCR, lists solely in-frame clones and lacks some. V, J and clone size are those of that table, while D and trimming were read from the DNA. The table records 110,000 or so clones, around 85% of them present only once. The V end was cut by 1 base, the J end by 3 bases, with 18 bases between. The CDR3 covers 17 residues. CDR1 is MDHEN, CDR2 SYDVKM, per germline. V and J are TRBV28 and TRBJ1-2; maybe TRBD1 (5 bases). Source material: peripheral blood. This clonotype originated in a human donor in a cohort sampled during active COVID-19. The CDR3 here is CASSLFTPGRGDYGYTF. The CDR3 DNA sequence: TGTGCCAGCAGTTTATTTACCCCAGGGCGGGGAGACTATGGCTACACCTTC.